The 29 T cell receptor beta chains given below trace back to one sample, sequenced in a study of shared clonotypes between healthy human individuals. As defined, naive CD8 cells were CD45RO-negative and positively selected for CCR7, with terminally differentiated effector memory CD45RA+ cells excluded. TCRdb keeps only in-frame clones here, not all; method: immunoSEQ multiplex PCR. The repertoire holds roughly 600,000 clones, with roughly 98% as singletons. Sequencing input: naive CD8+ T cells sorted from blood. The source is a man younger than 40 in good health.

Comment on this clone: This sample includes further DNA sequences coding for the same CDR3. The chain is built from TRBV7-6 and TRBJ1-1, with D maybe TRBD1 (6 bases). Trimming stripped 3 bases from V and 0 bases from J, with 8 bases between. Looked up from germline, CDR1 is SGHVS and CDR2 is FNYEAQ. This CDR3 is built from 14 residues. The CDR3, as DNA: TGTGCCAGCAGCTTGGGGGGCTTGAACACTGAAGCTTTCTTT. Translating it yields CASSLGGLNTEAFF.

The chain recombines TRBV27 with TRBJ1-2, with a weak D call TRBD1 (5 bases). V lost 6 bases to trimming and J lost 4 bases, with 15 bases between them. The CDR3 loop spans 14 amino acids. Germline assignment: CDR1 MNHEY and CDR2 SMNVEV (reference sequence). CDR3 protein: CASSGDRRFYGYTF. CDR3 in DNA: TGTGCCAGCAGCGGGGACCGCCGATTCTATGGCTACACCTTC.

In this sample, this clone turned up once. The J gene is TRBJ1-5, the V gene TRBV7-8; D possibly corresponds to TRBD1 (5 bases). CDR3 length equals 17 residues. Between the trimmed V and J ends, which lost 2 bases and 0 bases, there was a span of 14 bases. The germline V gene has CDR1 SGHVS and CDR2 FQNEAQ. The CDR3 sequence is CASSLLSGRNSNQPQHF. The CDR3 region has the DNA TGTGCCAGCAGCTTATTGTCAGGGCGCAATAGCAATCAGCCCCAGCATTTT. The whole variable domain, remainder taken from reference TRBV7-8 and TRBJ1-5, is GAGVSQSPRYKVAKRGQDVALRCDPISGHVSLFWYQQALGQGPEFLTYFQNEAQLDKSGLPSDRFFAERPEGSVSTLKIQRTQQEDSAVYLCASSLLSGRNSNQPQHFGDGTRLSIL.

The chain links TRBV7-9 to TRBJ2-1, with D tentatively TRBD1 (6 bases). V lost 6 bases and J 5 bases, leaving 17 bases between the germline ends. Germline CDR1 reads SEHNR; CDR2 reads FQNEAQ (reference sequence). CDR3 size: 15 residues. The CDR3 spells CASSLPGAGDNEQFF. In DNA form, the CDR3 reads TGTGCCAGCAGTCTTCCAGGGGCTGGTGACAATGAGCAGTTCTTC.

The rearrangement uses TRBV7-8 and TRBJ2-7, with D perhaps matching TRBD2 (6 bases). In germline, CDR1 is SGHVS, CDR2 FQNEAQ. The CDR3 has 15 residues. Trimming stripped 4 bases from V and 6 bases from J, with 19 bases between. For the CDR3, the DNA is TGTGCCAGCAGCTCCGTGTTGGGAGGAAATTCCGAGCAGTACTTC. Its translation: CASSSVLGGNSEQYF.

The chain recombines TRBV5-1 with TRBJ2-2; the D is unclear. Germline CDR1 SGHRS, CDR2 YFSETQ. The V and J ends lost 4 bases and 5 bases respectively, with 9 bases between them. This CDR3 contains 13 residues. The CDR3 sequence is CASSVSKTGELFF. The CDR3 nucleotides read TGCGCCAGCAGCGTGAGTAAAACCGGGGAGCTGTTTTTT.

V gene TRBV9 combines with J gene TRBJ2-1; unclear D gene. Germline loops: CDR1 SGDLS, CDR2 YYNGEE. V was cut by 0 bases and J by 6 bases, with 10 bases left in between. This CDR3 has 14 amino acids. The CDR3: CASSVAGRVNEQFF. CDR3 coding DNA: TGTGCCAGCAGCGTAGCTGGACGTGTCAATGAGCAGTTCTTC.

CDR3 coding DNA: TGTGCCAGCAACAGCGGGAGGGTCTATGAGCAGTTCTTC. This translates into CASNSGRVYEQFF. The chain links TRBV2 to TRBJ2-1, with TRBD2 matching 10 bases. J was trimmed by 8 bases and V by 7 bases; bases with no gene match: 5. The CDR3 runs to 13 residues. Germline CDR1 is SNHLY and CDR2 is FYNNEI.

The chain couples TRBV11-2 to TRBJ1-4, with 12 nucleotides matching TRBD1. J lost 8 bases, V lost 5 bases, and 9 bases had no gene match. The CDR3 consists of 16 residues. The germline V gene encodes CDR1 SGHAT and CDR2 FQNNGV. In nucleotides, the CDR3 is TGTGCCAGCAGCCGAGGGACAGGGGGCGCCGGAGAAAAACTGTTTTTT. Its protein is CASSRGTGGAGEKLFF.

The J gene is TRBJ2-1, the V gene TRBV7-3; 7 bases match TRBD1. CDR1 and CDR2 from the germline V gene are SGHTA and FQGTGA. The CDR3 has 11 amino acids. Trimming took 5 bases from V and 9 from J; bases not matched to a gene: 1. The DNA for the CDR3 is TGTGCCAGCAGCCCAGGGGGTGAGCAGTTCTTC. It specifies CASSPGGEQFF.

V is TRBV29-1 and J is TRBJ1-5; D possibly corresponds to TRBD1 (6 bases). The CDR3 totals 13 residues. The germline gives CDR1 SQVTM, CDR2 ANQGSEA. The CDR3: CSSTRGPDQPQHF. CDR3 DNA: TGCAGTTCAACCAGGGGCCCCGATCAGCCCCAGCATTTT.

This sequence joins TRBV7-9 and TRBJ2-7; D is perhaps TRBD1 (5 bases). The germline V and J ends were trimmed by 2 bases and 6 bases, with 17 bases remaining between them. The CDR3 is 15 amino acids. Germline-derived CDR1 and CDR2 are SEHNR and FQNEAQ (reference sequence). The DNA of the CDR3 is TGTGCCAGCAGCTTAATGGTAGGGGTTTCGGCCGAGCAGTACTTC. Amino acid sequence: CASSLMVGVSAEQYF.

The rearrangement uses TRBV5-1 and TRBJ2-3; 9 nucleotides line up with TRBD2. The germline CDR1 and CDR2 sequences are SGHRS and YFSETQ. Losses at the gene ends were 4 bases for V and 0 bases for J; bases not matched to a gene: 12. The CDR3 extends over 18 amino acids. The CDR3 bases are TGCGCCAGCAGCCCGACGGGACTAGCCACACTTAGCACAGATACGCAGTATTTT. Translation gives CASSPTGLATLSTDTQYF.

The rearrangement joins TRBV19 to TRBJ1-1; D gene unclear. The germline V and J ends were trimmed by 3 bases and 0 bases, with 5 bases remaining between them. Germline CDR1 reads LNHDA; CDR2 reads SQIVND (reference sequence). The CDR3 extends over 13 amino acids. For the CDR3, the DNA is TGTGCCAGTAGTATCCATCTGAACACTGAAGCTTTCTTT. Translating it yields CASSIHLNTEAFF.

The V and J genes are TRBV29-1 and TRBJ2-7, with D perhaps TRBD2 (5 bases). The CDR3 spans 13 residues. Germline values: CDR1 SQVTM, CDR2 ANQGSEA. Trimming shortened V by 7 bases and J by 2 bases, and 15 bases separated the two germline ends. DNA for the CDR3: TGCAGCGCTATCGGGGAACCTCCCTACGAGCAGTACTTC. This codes for CSAIGEPPYEQYF.

This chain's CDR3 is CASSGAGNEKLFF. CDR3 nucleotides: TGTGCCAGCAGTGGGGCGGGTAATGAAAAACTGTTTTTT. The chain is built from TRBV2 and TRBJ1-4; D uncertain. Germline V gene lookup returns CDR1 SNHLY and CDR2 FYNNEI. V gave up 4 bases and J gave up 4 bases, with 7 bases separating them. This CDR3 comprises 13 residues.

The J gene is TRBJ2-7, the V gene TRBV4-1; D might be TRBD1 (5 bases). CDR3 size: 14 residues. Trimming cost V 1 base and J 4 bases, with 11 bases left between them. CDR1 is MGHRA and CDR2 is YSYEKL in the germline V gene. The CDR3 nucleotides read TGCGCCAGCAGCCAAGTTAGTAAGGGGTACGAGCAGTACTTC. This translates into CASSQVSKGYEQYF.

The chain links TRBV7-9 to TRBJ1-1; 10 positions agree with TRBD1. V trimming: 6 bases; J trimming: 8 bases; junction bases outside the gene matches: 9. Germline CDR1 reads SEHNR; CDR2 reads FQNEAQ (reference sequence). The CDR3 runs 14 residues. The DNA for the CDR3 is TGTGCCAGCAGTCTTGAGGGGACAGGGGAAGAAGCTTTCTTT. Protein: CASSLEGTGEEAFF.

This chain uses TRBV7-6 with TRBJ2-1; D is unresolved. Per the germline V gene, CDR1 is SGHVS and CDR2 is FNYEAQ. Trimming pared 1 base from V and 4 bases from J, leaving 2 bases between. There are 12 residues in the CDR3. In DNA form, the CDR3 reads TGTGCCAGCAGCTTAGGATACAATGAGCAGTTCTTC. This sequence encodes CASSLGYNEQFF.

The genes are TRBV7-9 and TRBJ2-5; D is unresolved. Germline V CDR1 and CDR2: SEHNR, FQNEAQ (reference sequence). The ends were cut back, 4 bases at V and 5 bases at J, with 17 bases in the middle. The CDR3 has 15 amino acids. The CDR3 loop reads CASSSQARNRETQYF. The CDR3 DNA follows: TGTGCCAGCAGCTCCCAGGCCAGAAATAGGGAGACCCAGTACTTC.

The rearrangement uses TRBV30 and TRBJ1-5; D ambiguous. The CDR3 loop spans 13 amino acids. V dropped 2 bases and J dropped 3 bases, with 8 bases sitting between them. CDR1 and CDR2 (germline): GTSNPN, SVGIG (reference sequence). Written as DNA, the CDR3 is TGTGCCTGGAGTTCCAGCCCCAATCAGCCCCAGCATTTT. Its translation is CAWSSSPNQPQHF. Complete variable domain (other parts from reference TRBV30 and TRBJ1-5): SQTIHQWPATLVQPVGSPLSLECTVEGTSNPNLYWYRQAAGRGLQLLFYSVGIGQISSEVPQNLSASRPQDRQFILSSKKLLLSDSGFYLCAWSSSPNQPQHFGDGTRLSIL.

This chain uses TRBV30 with TRBJ2-7; TRBD1 matches 7 bases. CDR1 and CDR2 (germline): GTSNPN, SVGIG (reference sequence). Unmatched junction bases numbered 4, after V lost 3 bases and J lost 5 bases. The length of the CDR3 is 12 residues. DNA of the CDR3: TGTGCCTGGAGCGGCACAGGGGACGAGCAGTACTTC. Its translation is CAWSGTGDEQYF.

V is TRBV10-3 and J is TRBJ2-7, with D possibly matching TRBD2 (5 bases). Between the trimmed V and J ends, which lost 4 bases and 2 bases, there was a span of 15 bases. The CDR3 runs to 15 residues. Germline lookup yields CDR1 ENHRY and CDR2 SYGVKD. The CDR3 nucleotides read TGTGCCATCAGTGTAACGGGAACCGGGGCCTACGAGCAGTACTTC. It is translated as CAISVTGTGAYEQYF.

The table lists this clone with a count of one. The rearrangement uses TRBV19 and TRBJ1-5; 9 bases agree with TRBD1. Looked up from germline, CDR1 is LNHDA and CDR2 is SQIVND (reference sequence). V dropped 5 bases and J dropped 6; count of bases not matched to a gene: 2. The CDR3 runs 13 residues. The CDR3 DNA follows: TGTGCCAGTAGTTCGACAGGGGGTCAGCCCCAGCATTTT. Encoded protein: CASSSTGGQPQHF.

The V call is TRBV15, the J call TRBJ2-1, with 9 bases aligning to TRBD2. The CDR3 loop spans 16 amino acids. J lost 5 bases, V lost 0 bases, and 5 bases had no gene match. CDR1 is LNHNV, CDR2 YYDKDF, per germline (reference sequence). CDR3 loop: CATSRDRGLANNEQFF. CDR3 nucleotide sequence: TGTGCCACCAGCAGAGATAGAGGACTAGCGAACAATGAGCAGTTCTTC.

This rearrangement joins TRBV5-1 to TRBJ1-1; 9 bases fit TRBD1. Germline lookup yields CDR1 SGHRS and CDR2 YFSETQ. This CDR3 has 16 residues. V was pared by 4 bases and J by 1 base, with 8 bases of the junction left unmatched. CDR3 in DNA: TGCGCCAGCAGCCCCGGGACAGGGATTGAGAACACTGAAGCTTTCTTT. It encodes CASSPGTGIENTEAFF.

The chain couples TRBV4-3 to TRBJ2-1; 11 bases align to TRBD2. The V gene's germline CDR1 is LGHNA and CDR2 YSLEER. V lost 0 bases, J lost 11 bases, and 18 bases stayed unmatched. This CDR3 comprises 19 residues. The CDR3 region has the DNA TGCGCCAGCAGCCAAGAACGTTTCTCGAGAACTAGCGGGAGTAGGCAGCAGTTCTTC. Encoded protein: CASSQERFSRTSGSRQQFF.

This clone was observed a single time. This rearrangement joins TRBV30 to TRBJ2-7; TRBD1 or TRBD2 may be the D gene (7 bases each). The CDR3 consists of 16 residues. V was cut by 4 bases and J by 0 bases, with 19 bases left in between. Germline loops: CDR1 GTSNPN, CDR2 SVGIG (reference sequence). The CDR3 protein is CAWTELSGTASYEQYF. The DNA of the CDR3 is TGTGCCTGGACGGAACTCAGCGGGACAGCCTCCTACGAGCAGTACTTC.

This chain links TRBV4-1 with TRBJ2-1; a possible D gene is TRBD2 (5 bases). This CDR3 region has 14 residues. Germline loops: CDR1 MGHRA, CDR2 YSYEKL. Trimming cost V 0 bases and J 11 bases, with 14 bases left between them. The CDR3 sequence: CASSQERADPKQFF. The CDR3 DNA follows: TGCGCCAGCAGCCAAGAGAGGGCGGACCCTAAGCAGTTCTTC.